At least ten counts were recorded for the clone carrying this TCR beta chain. As yet, its antigen is unknown. V was pared by 1 base and J by 1 base, with 11 bases between. The CDR3 runs to 16 residues. The V gene's germline CDR1 is SNHLY and CDR2 FYNNEI. Patients showing uncontrolled infection, other autoimmune disease, pregnancy or lactation were ineligible. These data are taken from a study of T cells in Graves' hyperthyroidism and ophthalmopathy. Study-wide results and limits: Ophthalmopathy cases were set apart from stable hyperthyroidism by a 13 V-J model. Most clonotypes expanded in the thyroid (above 0.001) were also present in blood.

There were TCR beta CDR3 regions amplified from RNA transcripts. HTBI primers were employed in a first-round RT-PCR of the TCR CDR3. TCRdb reanalysed the multiplex PCR reads using MiXCR and keeps one entry per CDR3 protein. The table lists about 420,000 distinct CDR3 sequences, more than 15% of them singletons. This chain links TRBV2 with TRBJ2-1, with D hard to call. Sequencing was done on a sample of blood. The clonotype originates from a woman aged 18 to 35 with Graves' hyperthyroidism. CDR3 loop: CASSEELLGSYNEQFF. CDR3 in DNA: TGTGCCAGCAGTGAAGAGTTGCTGGGTTCCTACAATGAGCAGTTCTTC.